One sample yielded the 27 T cell receptor beta chains listed below, sequenced in a study of cytomegalovirus exposure and HLA in healthy donors. The data were produced by immunoSEQ multiplex PCR, yet TCRdb's version contains in-frame clones alone and is incomplete. The data contain 120,000 or so clones, about 96% of them singletons. Sequencing was done on a sample of PBMCs. Receptors originate from a man between 18 and 29 years old in good health and CMV-seronegative.

V gene TRBV5-1 combines with J gene TRBJ2-7; D is perhaps TRBD2 (5 bases). Deletions cut 0 bases from V and 7 bases from J, with 17 bases between. This CDR3 contains 15 residues. CDR1 is SGHRS and CDR2 is YFSETQ in the germline V gene. The CDR3 loop is CASSLGTSLSREQYF. The CDR3 region has the DNA TGCGCCAGCAGCTTGGGAACTAGTCTTTCTCGGGAGCAGTACTTC.

The rearrangement links TRBV7-2 to TRBJ1-5; D unclear. Trimming removed 0 bases at V and 4 bases at J, with 4 bases between. CDR1 is SGHTA and CDR2 is FQGNSA in the germline V gene. This CDR3 region has 13 residues. The CDR3 spells CASSLALNQPQHF. CDR3 nucleotide sequence: TGTGCCAGCAGCTTAGCCCTAAATCAGCCCCAGCATTTT.

The chain is built from TRBV28 and TRBJ2-5; unclear D gene. Germline CDR1 MDHEN, CDR2 SYDVKM. Trimming removed 6 bases from V and 5 bases from J, with 19 bases in between. The CDR3 loop spans 15 amino acids. For the CDR3, the DNA is TGTGCCAGCAGGGTGGTCAGATCATCCCTGGAGACCCAGTACTTC. Translation: CASRVVRSSLETQYF.

The chain has TRBV5-4 and TRBJ1-3; maybe TRBD1 (6 bases). Trimming took off 2 bases at V and 0 bases at J, with 12 bases between the two ends. CDR1 and CDR2 from the germline V gene are SGHNT and YYREEE (reference sequence). The CDR3 is made up of 16 amino acids. The CDR3 coding sequence is TGTGCCAGCAGCTTAGAAAAGGACAGCTCTGGAAACACCATATATTTT. Protein product: CASSLEKDSSGNTIYF.

This chain connects TRBV28 to TRBJ1-2; 7 bases line up with TRBD1. Per the germline V gene, CDR1 is MDHEN and CDR2 is SYDVKM. J lost 4 bases, V lost 3 bases, and 14 bases had no gene match. The CDR3 runs to 17 residues. DNA of the CDR3: TGTGCCAGCAGTTTCCCCCCCCGGAAGGGGGCAAGCTATGGCTACACCTTC. It codes for CASSFPPRKGASYGYTF.

The chain has TRBV28 and TRBJ1-2; tentative D call: TRBD1 (5 bases). V was clipped by 5 bases and J by 4 bases, with 11 bases between them. The CDR3 is made up of 13 amino acids. The germline V gene has CDR1 MDHEN and CDR2 SYDVKM. CDR3 nucleotides: TGTGCCAGCAGTACCCGACAGCCCTATGGCTACACCTTC. It yields the protein CASSTRQPYGYTF.

V is TRBV7-9 and J is TRBJ2-2; a weak D match, TRBD2 (6 bases). The CDR3 covers 15 residues. Germline V CDR1 and CDR2: SEHNR, FQNEAQ (reference sequence). Trimming removed 6 bases at V and 2 bases at J, with 13 bases between. CDR3 bases: TGTGCCAGCAGTTACCGGGACTCTAACACCGGGGAGCTGTTTTTT. It yields the protein CASSYRDSNTGELFF.

V usage is TRBV5-8 and J usage is TRBJ2-1, with 7 bases lining up with TRBD1. This CDR3 is 16 amino acids long. Per germline, CDR1 SGHTS and CDR2 YDEGEE. V lost 2 bases to trimming and J lost 4 bases; unmatched junction nucleotides: 9. The CDR3, as DNA: TGTGCCAGCAGCTTCACCAACAGGGGCGGATACAATGAGCAGTTCTTC. Translation gives CASSFTNRGGYNEQFF.

CDR3 loop: CASSPGTGGTYSGANVLTF. As DNA, the CDR3 is TGTGCCAGCAGCCCAGGGACAGGGGGTACCTACTCTGGGGCCAACGTCCTGACTTTC. The chain combines TRBV7-3 with TRBJ2-6; 11 bases agree with TRBD1. V shed 5 bases and J 0 bases; nucleotides not matched to a gene: 9. This CDR3 comprises 19 residues. Germline CDR1 SGHTA, CDR2 FQGTGA. Looking up the rest from reference TRBV7-3 and TRBJ2-6 gives the full variable domain: GAGVSQTPSNKVTEKGKYVELRCDPISGHTALYWYRQSLGQGPEFLIYFQGTGAADDSGLPNDRFFAVRPEGSVSTLKIQRTERGDSAVYLCASSPGTGGTYSGANVLTFGAGSRLTVL.

This clone appeared once. The rearrangement uses TRBV7-9 and TRBJ1-1; tentatively, D is TRBD1 (6 bases). Trimming shortened V by 5 bases and J by 7 bases, and 14 bases separated the two germline ends. Germline V gene sequence: CDR1 SEHNR, CDR2 FQNEAQ (reference sequence). The CDR3 spans 13 residues. The chain's CDR3 is CASSPNNRVEAFF. The DNA for the CDR3 is TGTGCCAGCAGCCCGAATAACAGGGTTGAAGCTTTCTTT.

The chain carries TRBV6-5 and TRBJ1-2; 7 bases are a match to TRBD1. Trimming at V came to 5 bases and at J to 6 bases, leaving 6 bases not matched to a gene. Germline values: CDR1 MNHEY, CDR2 SVGAGI. The length of the CDR3 is 13 residues. The CDR3 region has the DNA TGTGCCAGCAGTCAAACAGGGACAGATGGCTACACCTTC. Protein sequence: CASSQTGTDGYTF.

DNA for the CDR3: TGTGCCAGCGACAGGTCGGGAAAGCCCCAGCATTTT. This codes for CASDRSGKPQHF. This chain connects TRBV5-8 to TRBJ1-5; TRBD1 might be the D (6 bases). Trimming stripped 7 bases from V and 8 bases from J, with 13 bases between. CDR1 and CDR2 from the germline V gene are SGHTS and YDEGEE. The CDR3 runs to 12 residues. The full variable domain, its missing parts supplied by reference TRBV5-8 and TRBJ1-5, is EAGVTQSPTHLIKTRGQQATLRCSPISGHTSVYWYQQALGLGLQFLLWYDEGEERNRGNFPPRFSGRQFPNYSSELNVNALELEDSALYLCASDRSGKPQHFGDGTRLSIL.

The chain carries TRBV30 and TRBJ1-4; tentative D call: TRBD1 (5 bases). The CDR3 length is 14 residues. CDR1 and CDR2 (germline): GTSNPN, SVGIG (reference sequence). The ends were cut back, 2 bases at V and 2 bases at J, with 9 bases in the middle. The CDR3 loop reads CAWSTRQTNEKLFF. The CDR3 coding sequence is TGTGCCTGGAGTACCCGACAGACTAATGAAAAACTGTTTTTT. Variable domain in full (rest from reference TRBV30 and TRBJ1-4): SQTIHQWPATLVQPVGSPLSLECTVEGTSNPNLYWYRQAAGRGLQLLFYSVGIGQISSEVPQNLSASRPQDRQFILSSKKLLLSDSGFYLCAWSTRQTNEKLFFGSGTQLSVL.

This chain links TRBV11-3 with TRBJ2-2; the match to TRBD1 covers 8 bases. Trimming took 2 bases from V and 1 from J; bases not matched to a gene: 6. The CDR3 is 17 residues long. Germline V CDR1 and CDR2: SGHNT, YENEEA. The CDR3: CASSLPSTGENTGELFF. The CDR3 nucleotides are TGTGCCAGCAGCTTACCTTCGACAGGGGAGAACACCGGGGAGCTGTTTTTT.

The V and J genes are TRBV27 and TRBJ2-7; TRBD1 aligns across 7 bases. V lost 3 bases and J lost 5; bases outside the gene matches: 10. The V gene's germline CDR1 is MNHEY and CDR2 SMNVEV (reference sequence). The CDR3 is 15 amino acids. The CDR3 loop reads CASSLTGDSFHEQYF. The CDR3 nucleotides read TGTGCCAGCAGTTTGACCGGGGACAGTTTCCACGAGCAGTACTTC.

The genes are TRBV7-9 and TRBJ2-2; D remains unclear. Germline assignment: CDR1 SEHNR and CDR2 FQNEAQ (reference sequence). V was pared by 4 bases and J by 2 bases, with 5 bases between. The CDR3 has 13 residues. CDR3 amino acids: CASSSLNTGELFF. The CDR3 nucleotides are TGTGCCAGCAGCTCCCTAAACACCGGGGAGCTGTTTTTT.

The V call is TRBV6-1, the J call TRBJ2-5; D not certain. Between the trimmed V and J ends, which lost 6 bases and 5 bases, there was a span of 10 bases. This CDR3 comprises 12 residues. Germline assignment: CDR1 MNHNS and CDR2 SASEGT. CDR3 residues: CASSPTQETQYF. CDR3 nucleotides: TGTGCCAGCAGCCCCACGCAGGAGACCCAGTACTTC.

The J gene is TRBJ1-1, the V gene TRBV5-1; weak D call: TRBD1 (5 bases). Trimming took off 5 bases at V and 2 bases at J, with 13 bases between the two ends. The CDR3 is 14 residues long. From germline, CDR1 is SGHRS and CDR2 YFSETQ. CDR3 nucleotides: TGCGCCAGCAGGGCGACAGACCTCAACACTGAAGCTTTCTTT. Protein: CASRATDLNTEAFF.

The rearrangement uses TRBV5-1 and TRBJ1-1; tentative D call: TRBD1 (5 bases). CDR3 size: 14 residues. The ends were cut back, 1 base at V and 4 bases at J, with 11 bases in the middle. In germline, CDR1 is SGHRS, CDR2 YFSETQ. CDR3 protein: CASSLIGVGTEAFF. CDR3 in DNA: TGCGCCAGCAGCTTGATAGGGGTTGGCACTGAAGCTTTCTTT.

This chain connects TRBV27 to TRBJ1-1; D gene unclear. Germline V gives CDR1 MNHEY, CDR2 SMNVEV (reference sequence). The V end was cut by 5 bases, the J end by 1 base, with 11 bases between. CDR3 length: 14 amino acids. The CDR3 DNA follows: TGTGCCAGCAGTGGGAGGGAGACGAACACTGAAGCTTTCTTT. Protein: CASSGRETNTEAFF.

In this sample, this clone turned up once. The V and J genes are TRBV7-6 and TRBJ2-1; no reliable D call. CDR3 size: 16 residues. The ends were cut back, 5 bases at V and 0 bases at J, with 14 bases in the middle. Germline CDR1 and CDR2: SGHVS and FNYEAQ. CDR3 sequence: CASSQASPSSYNEQFF. DNA for the CDR3: TGTGCCAGCAGCCAGGCGTCCCCGAGCTCCTACAATGAGCAGTTCTTC.

The V and J genes are TRBV9 and TRBJ2-3; 8 positions agree with TRBD2. This CDR3 has 17 residues. Germline trimming cut 0 bases from V and 5 bases from J; bases unmatched to any gene: 11. Germline values: CDR1 SGDLS, CDR2 YYNGEE. The CDR3 DNA sequence: TGTGCCAGCAGCGTAGAGGGACTAGATACCAATGTAGATACGCAGTATTTT. It yields the protein CASSVEGLDTNVDTQYF.

J is TRBJ1-2 and V is TRBV25-1, with D hard to call. V was cut by 4 bases and J by 5 bases, with 23 bases left in between. This CDR3 is 17 amino acids long. The germline V gene encodes CDR1 MGHDK and CDR2 SYGVNS. As DNA, the CDR3 is TGTGCCAGCAGTGTAAGATTTGTGGGAGGAGATACGTATGGCTACACCTTC. The encoded protein is CASSVRFVGGDTYGYTF.

The chain is built from TRBV4-1 and TRBJ2-7; D is possibly TRBD1 (6 bases). V gave up 1 base and J gave up 4 bases, with 20 bases separating them. Per the germline V gene, CDR1 is MGHRA and CDR2 is YSYEKL. This CDR3 comprises 17 residues. CDR3 DNA sequence: TGCGCCAGCAGCCAAGGCCAGGGGTACCCCCCTCGGTACGAGCAGTACTTC. Amino acid sequence: CASSQGQGYPPRYEQYF.

V usage is TRBV9 and J usage is TRBJ2-3, with TRBD2 matching over 7 bases. Trimming took 0 bases from V and 4 from J; bases not matched to a gene: 5. CDR3 length: 15 residues. The germline V gene encodes CDR1 SGDLS and CDR2 YYNGEE. CDR3 sequence: CASSVGPAGADTQYF. CDR3 DNA: TGTGCCAGCAGCGTAGGCCCGGCGGGAGCAGATACGCAGTATTTT.

J is TRBJ1-4 and V is TRBV5-1; D may be TRBD1 (6 bases). CDR3 length: 15 residues. V dropped 5 bases and J dropped 6 bases, with 17 bases sitting between them. Germline CDR1 reads SGHRS; CDR2 reads YFSETQ. The CDR3 reads CASSQQPGADEKLFF. The CDR3 region has the DNA TGCGCCAGCAGTCAGCAGCCAGGGGCTGATGAAAAACTGTTTTTT.

This chain joins TRBV7-9 and TRBJ2-2; the match to TRBD1 covers 7 bases. The CDR3 length is 15 residues. The germline V gene encodes CDR1 SEHNR and CDR2 FQNEAQ (reference sequence). The trim removed 5 bases at V and 2 bases at J, leaving 5 bases unmatched. CDR3 coding DNA: TGTGCCAGCAGCACCGGGACAGTCAACACCGGGGAGCTGTTTTTT. This codes for CASSTGTVNTGELFF. Based on the CDR3 plus reference TRBV7-9 and TRBJ2-2, the full variable domain is DTGVSQNPRHKITKRGQNVTFRCDPISEHNRLYWYRQTLGQGPEFLTYFQNEAQLEKSRLLSDRFSAERPKGSFSTLEIQRTEQGDSAMYLCASSTGTVNTGELFFGEGSRLTVL.